Below are 11 T cell receptor beta chains sequenced from a single sample in a study of shared clonotypes between healthy human individuals. The naive CD8 fraction comprised CD45RO-negative cells positively selected for CCR7 and excluded terminally differentiated effector memory CD45RA+ cells. Sequencing used immunoSEQ multiplex PCR; TCRdb keeps in-frame clones, though not all of them. The sample yields about 1,900,000 clones, approximately 94% seen once. The sequenced sample was naive CD8+ T cells sorted from blood. These receptors all stem from a man aged 18 to 29 in good health.

In the case of this clone: This same CDR3 is encoded by further DNA sequences in the sample. The V gene is TRBV9, the J gene TRBJ1-2; no firm D call. Trimming shortened V by 0 bases and J by 5 bases, and 8 bases separated the two germline ends. The CDR3 sequence is 13 residues long. Germline V gene sequence: CDR1 SGDLS, CDR2 YYNGEE. CDR3 coding DNA: TGTGCCAGCAGCGTAGCATTGGGGTATGGCTACACCTTC. Amino acid sequence: CASSVALGYGYTF.

The rearrangement links TRBV7-9 to TRBJ2-3, with 13 bases matching TRBD2. Germline assignment: CDR1 SEHNR and CDR2 FQNEAQ (reference sequence). Trimming removed 4 bases from V and 4 bases from J; junction bases left unmatched: 5. CDR3 length: 16 residues. The DNA of the CDR3 is TGTGCCAGCAGCTCCGGACTAGCGGGAGTCGCAGATACGCAGTATTTT. Translated: CASSSGLAGVADTQYF.

J is TRBJ2-7 and V is TRBV19, with D possibly being TRBD1 (5 bases). CDR1 and CDR2 from the germline V gene are LNHDA and SQIVND (reference sequence). CDR3 length: 16 residues. Trimming left V 4 bases short and J 2 bases short, with 18 bases between. The CDR3 here is CASSTRAQGTPYEQYF. CDR3 coding DNA: TGTGCCAGTAGTACCCGCGCTCAGGGAACCCCCTACGAGCAGTACTTC.

This rearrangement joins TRBV10-3 to TRBJ2-7; TRBD2 aligns across 7 bases. CDR1 and CDR2 from the germline V gene are ENHRY and SYGVKD. J gave up 3 bases and V 4 bases, and 9 bases lay outside the gene matches. The CDR3 is made up of 15 amino acids. Here the CDR3 DNA reads TGTGCCATCAGTGGAACAGGCAGCGGGGACTACGAGCAGTACTTC. It translates to CAISGTGSGDYEQYF.

This chain links TRBV4-1 with TRBJ1-1; D is uncertain. The CDR3 is 13 amino acids. The ends were cut back, 4 bases at V and 7 bases at J, with 13 bases in the middle. Germline CDR1 MGHRA, CDR2 YSYEKL. CDR3 in amino acids: CASSPTMTSEAFF. CDR3 DNA: TGCGCCAGCAGCCCCACAATGACGAGTGAAGCTTTCTTT.

The gene calls are TRBV27 and TRBJ2-7, with a possible D match to TRBD2 (6 bases). V shed 4 bases and J shed 2 bases, with 12 bases lying between them. The germline CDR1 and CDR2 sequences are MNHEY and SMNVEV (reference sequence). The CDR3 loop spans 14 amino acids. CDR3 in DNA: TGTGCCAGCAGTTACGGGAGCGTACCCTACGAGCAGTACTTC. Translation gives CASSYGSVPYEQYF.

The genes are TRBV5-6 and TRBJ2-7; no reliable D call. Trimming pared 6 bases from V and 3 bases from J, leaving 13 bases between. Germline V gives CDR1 SGHDT, CDR2 YYEEEE. The CDR3 extends over 13 amino acids. CDR3 in DNA: TGTGCCAGCATGAGGCAGGATAACTACGAGCAGTACTTC. It codes for CASMRQDNYEQYF. Supplemented by reference TRBV5-6 and TRBJ2-7, the full variable domain reads DAGVTQSPTHLIKTRGQQVTLRCSPKSGHDTVSWYQQALGQGPQFIFQYYEEEERQRGNFPDRFSGHQFPNYSSELNVNALLLGDSALYLCASMRQDNYEQYFGPGTRLTVT.

On this clone: Other DNA sequences in the same sample also yield this CDR3. CDR3 nucleotides: TGTGCCAGCAGCTTGACTATCACAGATACGCAGTATTTT. This gives the protein CASSLTITDTQYF. This rearrangement joins TRBV13 to TRBJ2-3, with D possibly TRBD2 on 5 matching bases. CDR3 length: 13 residues. Germline loops: CDR1 PRHDT, CDR2 FYEKMQ (reference sequence). The V and J ends lost 3 bases and 2 bases respectively, with 6 bases between them.

As regards this clone: This specimen includes other DNA sequences encoding the same CDR3. The genes are TRBV7-3 and TRBJ2-7; D not resolved. The V and J ends lost 5 bases and 0 bases respectively, with 8 bases between them. Germline V lookup: CDR1 SGHTA, CDR2 FQGTGA. This CDR3 spans 13 amino acids. The CDR3 bases are TGTGCCAGCAGCCCCGGGCCCTCCTACGAGCAGTACTTC. This gives the protein CASSPGPSYEQYF.

V is TRBV9 and J is TRBJ2-3; no clear D. V lost 2 bases to trimming and J lost 2 bases, with 12 bases between them. This CDR3 comprises 15 residues. Per the germline V gene, CDR1 is SGDLS and CDR2 is YYNGEE. The chain's CDR3 is CASSVRRLTTDTQYF. CDR3 bases: TGTGCCAGCAGCGTGCGGCGATTAACCACAGATACGCAGTATTTT.

This clone has only one observation. The J gene is TRBJ1-1, the V gene TRBV2; unclear D gene. Per the germline V gene, CDR1 is SNHLY and CDR2 is FYNNEI. CDR3 size: 15 residues. Trimming took off 3 bases at V and 0 bases at J, with 11 bases between the two ends. CDR3 region: CASSDSGNLNTEAFF. Written as DNA, the CDR3 is TGTGCCAGCAGTGATTCCGGGAATCTGAACACTGAAGCTTTCTTT.